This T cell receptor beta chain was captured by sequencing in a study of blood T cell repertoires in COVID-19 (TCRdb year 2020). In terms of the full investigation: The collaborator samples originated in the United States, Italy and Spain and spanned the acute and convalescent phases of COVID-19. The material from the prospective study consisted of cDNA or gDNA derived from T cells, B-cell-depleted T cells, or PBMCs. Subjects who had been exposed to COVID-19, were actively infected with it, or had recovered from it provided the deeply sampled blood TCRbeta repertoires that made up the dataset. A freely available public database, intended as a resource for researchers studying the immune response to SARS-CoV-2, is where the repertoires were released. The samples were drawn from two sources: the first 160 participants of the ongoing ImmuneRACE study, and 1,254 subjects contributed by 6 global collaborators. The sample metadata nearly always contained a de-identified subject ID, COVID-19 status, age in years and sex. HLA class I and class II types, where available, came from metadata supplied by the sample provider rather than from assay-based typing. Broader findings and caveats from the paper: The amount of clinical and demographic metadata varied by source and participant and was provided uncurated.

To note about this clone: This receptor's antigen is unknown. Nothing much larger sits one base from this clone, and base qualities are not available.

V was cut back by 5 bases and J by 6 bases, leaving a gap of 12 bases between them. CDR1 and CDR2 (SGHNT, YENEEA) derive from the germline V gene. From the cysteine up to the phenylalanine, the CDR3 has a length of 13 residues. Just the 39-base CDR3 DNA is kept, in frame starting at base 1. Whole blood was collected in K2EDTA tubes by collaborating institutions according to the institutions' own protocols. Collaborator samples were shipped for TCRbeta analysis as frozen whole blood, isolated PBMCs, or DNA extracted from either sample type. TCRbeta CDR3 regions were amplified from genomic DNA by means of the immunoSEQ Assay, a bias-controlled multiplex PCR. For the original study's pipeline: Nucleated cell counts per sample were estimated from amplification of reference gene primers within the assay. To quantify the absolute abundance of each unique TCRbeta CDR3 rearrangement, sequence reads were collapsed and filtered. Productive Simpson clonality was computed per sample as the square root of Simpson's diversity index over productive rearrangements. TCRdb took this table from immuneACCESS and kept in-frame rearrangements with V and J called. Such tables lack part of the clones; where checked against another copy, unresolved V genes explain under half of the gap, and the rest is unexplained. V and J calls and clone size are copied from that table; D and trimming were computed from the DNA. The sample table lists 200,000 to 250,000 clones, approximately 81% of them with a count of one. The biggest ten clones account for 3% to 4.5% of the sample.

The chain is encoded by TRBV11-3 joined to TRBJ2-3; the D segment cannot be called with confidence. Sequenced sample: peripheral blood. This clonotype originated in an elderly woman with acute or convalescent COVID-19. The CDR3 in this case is CASSPSVLDTQYF. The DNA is TGTGCCAGCAGCCCCTCGGTGCTCGATACGCAGTATTTT.